Many counts were recorded for the clone carrying this T cell receptor beta chain. TCRdb ran MiXCR on the 5' RACE reads and lists one entry per CDR3 protein. The table records about 57,000 distinct CDR3 sequences, roughly 28% of them present only once. The CDR3 is 11 amino acids. V lost 6 bases to trimming and J lost 7 bases, with 9 bases between them. Tregs were sorted as CD4+CD25+CD127-/low cells. This clonotype was sampled from a female donor with breast cancer. Source material: tumor-infiltrating Tregs sorted from the breast tumor. V gene TRBV12-3 or TRBV12-4 combines with J gene TRBJ1-2; D possibly corresponds to TRBD1 (5 bases). CDR3 region: CASSQGSGYTF. As DNA, the CDR3 is TGTGCCAGCAGCCAGGGAAGTGGCTACACCTTC.